This TCR beta chain was profiled in a study of sequential checkpoint blockade in melanoma. Overall study: DNA from around 87 pretreatment tumor samples underwent TCRβ immunosequencing.

Documented treatment: randomized to nivolumab then ipilimumab (arm A) or the reverse (arm B). Produced via immunoSEQ multiplex PCR; TCRdb's table is partial and in-frame only. The table includes tens of thousands of clones, under 35% detected once. The receptor's source is a human donor with melanoma. The sample here was tumor tissue (inferred from file names), taken from a patient given nivolumab and ipilimumab in sequence.

CDR3 sequence reads: CSVGSGGYNEQFF. The CDR3 DNA reads TGCAGCGTGGGTAGCGGGGGTTACAATGAGCAGTTCTTC. This chain uses TRBV29-1 with TRBJ2-1; 9 nucleotides align to TRBD2. Trimming cost V 6 bases and J 4 bases; bases outside gene matches: 4. The germline CDR1 and CDR2 sequences are SQVTM and ANQGSEA. This CDR3 spans 13 amino acids.